This T cell receptor beta chain is drawn from a study of glioma-infiltrating T cells after dendritic cell vaccination. Study details: Patients received three intradermal dendritic cell vaccine injections at biweekly intervals.

Described time point: after dendritic cell vaccination, including at tumor progression/relapse. This clone showed up just once. The target antigen is unknown. The study, taken as a whole, reports: The cohort had few patients with full blood and tumor sets.

Primers: 60 V beta forward and 13 J beta reverse. Assay used: immunoSEQ multiplex PCR; TCRdb lists only in-frame clones, some missing. Among about 65,000 clones listed, around nine tenths were seen once. Germline CDR1 reads SQVTM; CDR2 reads ANQGSEA. V lost 5 bases and J 0 bases, leaving 10 bases between the germline ends. The CDR3 length is 13 residues. The sequence came from a human donor with glioblastoma. Sequencing was performed on blood, taken after dendritic cell vaccination. The rearrangement joins TRBV29-1 to TRBJ2-5; perhaps TRBD2 as D (5 bases). The CDR3 DNA is TGCAGCGTTAGCGGAGGAGACCAAGAGACCCAGTACTTC. Translated, it gives CSVSGGDQETQYF.